One sample yielded the 21 T cell receptor beta chains listed below, sequenced in a study of cytotoxic CD8 clonotypes in ibrutinib-treated CLL. Repertoires were generated with immunoSEQ multiplex PCR, while TCRdb's copy carries only in-frame clones and drops some. Of 25,000 to 30,000 clones listed, around 85% are singletons. Source: PBMCs, taken after 24 months of ibrutinib treatment. These receptors originate from a human donor with chronic lymphocytic leukemia.

V usage is TRBV10-3 and J usage is TRBJ1-6, with TRBD1 matching over 8 bases. The V gene's germline CDR1 is ENHRY and CDR2 SYGVKD. The CDR3 loop spans 17 amino acids. V shed 4 bases and J 4 bases; nucleotides not matched to a gene: 9. The CDR3 DNA is TGTGCCATCAGTGGTGGGACAGGCGGAACTTATAATTCACCCCTCCACTTT. Translation: CAISGGTGGTYNSPLHF.

A single count supports this clone. V is TRBV11-3 and J is TRBJ2-1; D is possibly TRBD2 (6 bases). This CDR3 contains 13 residues. The V and J ends lost 4 bases and 9 bases respectively, with 13 bases between them. The germline V gene encodes CDR1 SGHNT and CDR2 YENEEA. CDR3 nucleotides: TGTGCCAGCAGCTCCGGACTACCGCGTGAGCAGTTCTTC. Protein sequence: CASSSGLPREQFF.

The chain has TRBV27 and TRBJ2-5; a weak D match, TRBD2 (6 bases). The germline gives CDR1 MNHEY, CDR2 SMNVEV (reference sequence). This CDR3 comprises 14 residues. With 3 bases removed from V and 2 bases from J, the gap between germline ends came to 10 bases. The DNA for the CDR3 is TGTGCCAGCAGTTTGCGGCGGGGTCAAGAGACCCAGTACTTC. Translation gives CASSLRRGQETQYF.

This rearrangement joins TRBV6-1 to TRBJ2-7, with D maybe TRBD2 (6 bases). This CDR3 contains 17 residues. Germline assignment: CDR1 MNHNS and CDR2 SASEGT. V was pared by 2 bases and J by 2 bases, with 19 bases between. CDR3 DNA: TGTGCCAGCAGTGAATGGGGTGGGACTTTCTCCCCCTACGAGCAGTACTTC. Its protein is CASSEWGGTFSPYEQYF.

This clone showed up just once. The CDR3 DNA sequence: TGTGCCAGCAGTCCGACTGGACTAGCGGCTTACAATGAGCAGTTCTTC. As protein: CASSPTGLAAYNEQFF. V is TRBV6-4 and J is TRBJ2-1, with 10 bases fitting TRBD2. In germline, CDR1 is MRHNA, CDR2 SNTAGT. There are 16 residues in the CDR3. V gave up 5 bases and J gave up 4 bases; unmatched junction bases: 8.

The chain carries TRBV11-2 and TRBJ1-3; D is unresolved. CDR1 is SGHAT and CDR2 is FQNNGV in the germline V gene. V was pared by 0 bases and J by 15 bases, with 21 bases between. The CDR3 has 15 residues. This chain's CDR3 is CASSLDPDRSFSKYF. The CDR3 DNA sequence: TGTGCCAGCAGCTTAGACCCTGATCGTAGCTTTTCTAAATATTTT.

The rearrangement joins TRBV6-5 to TRBJ2-1; D is undetermined. There are 14 residues in the CDR3. CDR1 is MNHEY and CDR2 is SVGAGI in the germline V gene. V lost 0 bases and J lost 4, with 7 bases in between. The CDR3 reads CASSYSNVYNEQFF. The CDR3 DNA reads as TGTGCCAGCAGTTACTCGAACGTTTACAATGAGCAGTTCTTC.

The chain has TRBV28 and TRBJ2-3; no firm D call. There are 12 residues in the CDR3. The germline CDR1 and CDR2 sequences are MDHEN and SYDVKM. The germline V and J ends were trimmed by 6 bases and 5 bases, with 9 bases remaining between them. The CDR3 loop is CASSVIGDTQYF. The CDR3 nucleotides read TGTGCCAGCAGCGTCATCGGAGATACGCAGTATTTT.

This clone has just a few counts. The chain joins TRBV6-5 to TRBJ2-3; D remains unclear. V lost 5 bases to trimming and J lost 2 bases, with 14 bases between them. The germline gives CDR1 MNHEY, CDR2 SVGAGI. There are 15 residues in the CDR3. CDR3: CASSIFGPPTDTQYF. As DNA, the CDR3 is TGTGCCAGCAGTATTTTCGGACCACCCACAGATACGCAGTATTTT.

This sequence joins TRBV5-4 and TRBJ2-1; D might be TRBD2 (7 bases). This CDR3 has 15 amino acids. CDR1 SGHNT and CDR2 YYREEE come from the germline V gene (reference sequence). The germline V and J ends were trimmed by 6 bases and 3 bases, with 16 bases remaining between them. The chain's CDR3 is CASTRGAGDYNEQFF. The CDR3 nucleotides read TGTGCCAGCACCCGGGGGGCGGGGGACTACAATGAGCAGTTCTTC. Based on the CDR3 plus reference TRBV5-4 and TRBJ2-1, the full variable domain is ETGVTQSPTHLIKTRGQQVTLRCSSQSGHNTVSWYQQALGQGPQFIFQYYREEENGRGNFPPRFSGLQFPNYSSELNVNALELDDSALYLCASTRGAGDYNEQFFGPGTRLTVL.

The rearrangement joins TRBV11-2 to TRBJ2-1; D perhaps matches TRBD1 (6 bases). Germline CDR1 SGHAT, CDR2 FQNNGV. Trimming left V 3 bases short and J 9 bases short, with 9 bases between. The CDR3 covers 12 residues. Here the CDR3 reads CASSFLGAEQFF. The CDR3 DNA reads TGTGCCAGCAGCTTTTTGGGGGCTGAGCAGTTCTTC.

J is TRBJ1-5 and V is TRBV19; 9 bases match TRBD1. The V gene's germline CDR1 is LNHDA and CDR2 SQIVND (reference sequence). V lost 3 bases to trimming and J lost 0 bases; unmatched junction nucleotides: 3. CDR3 length: 16 amino acids. DNA of the CDR3: TGTGCCAGTAGTATTGGGACAGGGTATAGCAATCAGCCCCAGCATTTT. Its translation is CASSIGTGYSNQPQHF. Combining the CDR3 with reference TRBV19 and TRBJ1-5 gives the whole variable domain DGGITQSPKYLFRKEGQNVTLSCEQNLNHDAMYWYRQDPGQGLRLIYYSQIVNDFQKGDIAEGYSVSREKKESFPLTVTSAQKNPTAFYLCASSIGTGYSNQPQHFGDGTRLSIL.

The genes are TRBV5-4 and TRBJ2-3, with unresolved D. The CDR3 is made up of 12 amino acids. CDR1 SGHNT and CDR2 YYREEE come from the germline V gene (reference sequence). V lost 3 bases and J 5 bases, leaving 7 bases between the germline ends. CDR3 protein: CASSSDVDTQYF. CDR3 nucleotides: TGTGCCAGCAGCTCCGACGTAGATACGCAGTATTTT.

This CDR3 is CASSPPRGNSGNTIYF. CDR3 nucleotide sequence: TGTGCCAGCAGCCCGCCGAGGGGTAACTCTGGAAACACCATATATTTT. The chain is built from TRBV5-8 and TRBJ1-3, with TRBD1 as a possible D gene (5 bases). From germline, CDR1 is SGHTS and CDR2 YDEGEE. V lost 4 bases to trimming and J lost 0 bases, with 14 bases between them. This CDR3 is built from 16 residues. Supplemented by reference TRBV5-8 and TRBJ1-3, the full variable domain reads EAGVTQSPTHLIKTRGQQATLRCSPISGHTSVYWYQQALGLGLQFLLWYDEGEERNRGNFPPRFSGRQFPNYSSELNVNALELEDSALYLCASSPPRGNSGNTIYFGEGSWLTVV.

This sequence joins TRBV28 and TRBJ2-7; D possibly matches TRBD1 or TRBD2 (5 bases each). CDR3 length equals 15 residues. Trimming stripped 1 base from V and 3 bases from J, with 13 bases between. CDR1 is MDHEN and CDR2 is SYDVKM in the germline V gene. As DNA, the CDR3 is TGTGCCAGCAGTTTATCAGCCTGGGACGGCTACGAGCAGTACTTC. Protein: CASSLSAWDGYEQYF.

The V gene is TRBV5-6, the J gene TRBJ1-2; no clear D. The V end lost 4 bases, the J end lost 4 bases, and 11 bases lay between the germline ends. The CDR3 runs 13 residues. Germline lookup yields CDR1 SGHDT and CDR2 YYEEEE. In DNA, the CDR3 is TGTGCCAGCAGCCCCCTTGGCCCCTATGGCTACACCTTC. Amino acid sequence: CASSPLGPYGYTF.

The rearrangement links TRBV11-2 to TRBJ2-1, with TRBD2 matching over 8 bases. Trimming at V came to 2 bases and at J to 4 bases, leaving 7 bases not matched to a gene. This CDR3 region has 16 residues. From germline, CDR1 is SGHAT and CDR2 FQNNGV. CDR3 sequence (DNA): TGTGCCAGCAGCTTATTCCCGGGGGGGCTTTACAATGAGCAGTTCTTC. Its protein product is CASSLFPGGLYNEQFF.

Remarks on this clone: An end of the junction does not agree with germline; a read error may underlie this. CDR3 nucleotides: TGTGCCAGCAGATTAGCTGGCTACGAGCAGTACTTC. This gives the protein CASRLAGYEQYF. The chain combines TRBV7-9 with TRBJ2-7; the D is unclear. Germline V gives CDR1 SEHNR, CDR2 FQNEAQ (reference sequence). The CDR3 covers 12 residues.

This clone was observed a single time. The V call is TRBV5-1, the J call TRBJ2-7; the D is unclear. This CDR3 is 14 amino acids long. CDR1 and CDR2 from the germline V gene are SGHRS and YFSETQ. Between the trimmed V and J ends, which lost 0 bases and 1 base, there was a span of 8 bases. The CDR3 loop is CASSLGVLSYEQYF. The CDR3 DNA is TGCGCCAGCAGCTTGGGTGTACTATCCTACGAGCAGTACTTC.

The rearrangement joins TRBV7-9 to TRBJ2-3, with a weak D call TRBD1 (6 bases). CDR3 size: 14 residues. The V end lost 5 bases, the J end lost 0 bases, and 9 bases lay between the germline ends. CDR1 SEHNR and CDR2 FQNEAQ come from the germline V gene (reference sequence). CDR3 protein: CASSLDRSTDTQYF. In DNA form, the CDR3 reads TGTGCCAGCAGCCTGGACAGAAGCACAGATACGCAGTATTTT.

The genes are TRBV7-3 and TRBJ2-7, with 7 nucleotides matching TRBD2. In germline, CDR1 is SGHTA, CDR2 FQGTGA. V lost 0 bases, J lost 1 base, and 3 bases stayed unmatched. This CDR3 contains 15 residues. The CDR3 loop reads CASSLTGRDSYEQYF. The CDR3 region has the DNA TGTGCCAGCAGCTTAACAGGGAGGGATTCCTACGAGCAGTACTTC.